The next 14 T cell receptor beta chains were all read from a single sample in a study of T cell responses to AZD1222 COVID-19 vaccine. Here immunoSEQ multiplex PCR was the method, and the copy in TCRdb shows in-frame clones only, minus some. The table lists nearly 100,000 clones, about 88% of them singletons, with over 2.5% in the top ten. This sample comprised peripheral blood, obtained on day 0 of AZD1222 vaccination. Source of these receptors: an adult in good health.

This clone was detected once. The rearrangement links TRBV28 to TRBJ2-5; D perhaps matches TRBD2 (5 bases). CDR3 size: 14 residues. CDR1 and CDR2 (germline): MDHEN, SYDVKM. Trimming left V 2 bases short and J 5 bases short, with 12 bases between. The CDR3: CASSLDELVETQYF. As DNA, the CDR3 is TGTGCCAGCAGTTTAGACGAACTAGTGGAGACCCAGTACTTC.

The V gene is TRBV27, the J gene TRBJ1-2, with a tentative D call TRBD1 (5 bases). V lost 5 bases and J lost 6, with 16 bases in between. The CDR3 has 14 amino acids. Looked up from germline, CDR1 is MNHEY and CDR2 is SMNVEV (reference sequence). This chain's CDR3 is CASSGTGRTHGYTF. CDR3 bases: TGTGCCAGCAGTGGAACGGGACGAACCCATGGCTACACCTTC.

The V gene is TRBV18, the J gene TRBJ2-5; possibly TRBD1 for D (6 bases). Trimming took off 1 base at V and 2 bases at J, with 11 bases between the two ends. Germline CDR1 KGHSH, CDR2 LQKENI. The CDR3 totals 15 residues. CDR3 sequence: CASSPLPRGQETQYF. The CDR3 DNA follows: TGTGCCAGCTCACCACTCCCCAGGGGACAAGAGACCCAGTACTTC.

This chain links TRBV19 with TRBJ2-2, with TRBD2 identical over 11 bases. Trimming at V came to 3 bases and at J to 4 bases, leaving 4 bases not matched to a gene. The CDR3 sequence is 16 residues long. Germline V gene data show CDR1 as LNHDA and CDR2 as SQIVND (reference sequence). The CDR3, as DNA: TGTGCCAGTAGTATCTCTAGCGGGGGGTCCACCGGGGAGCTGTTTTTT. Protein product: CASSISSGGSTGELFF.

V gene TRBV18 combines with J gene TRBJ1-5; the D is unclear. This CDR3 has 15 amino acids. V was clipped by 3 bases and J by 3 bases, with 12 bases between them. Germline CDR1 is KGHSH and CDR2 is LQKENI. The CDR3 spells CASSPRERANQPQHF. The CDR3 DNA reads as TGTGCCAGCTCACCGAGGGAGAGGGCCAATCAGCCCCAGCATTTT.

V is TRBV18 and J is TRBJ2-7; 8 bases align to TRBD1. Per germline, CDR1 KGHSH and CDR2 LQKENI. CDR3 size: 14 residues. With 6 bases clipped from V and 2 bases from J, the junction kept 6 bases outside the gene matches. The CDR3 region has the DNA TGTGCCAGCTCGCCCGGGACAGGCGCCTACGAGCAGTACTTC. This sequence encodes CASSPGTGAYEQYF.

This clone showed up just once. This chain uses TRBV19 with TRBJ2-5, with 8 bases that match TRBD2. J was trimmed by 2 bases and V by 6 bases; bases with no gene match: 8. The CDR3 spans 15 residues. The germline V gene encodes CDR1 LNHDA and CDR2 SQIVND (reference sequence). The CDR3: CASSYAGGWQETQYF. The CDR3 DNA follows: TGTGCCAGTAGCTATGCGGGGGGCTGGCAAGAGACCCAGTACTTC.

The chain couples TRBV28 to TRBJ1-5; D call uncertain. Germline CDR1 and CDR2: MDHEN and SYDVKM. CDR3 size: 12 residues. The V gene lost 6 bases and the J gene lost 4 bases, with 7 bases spanning the gap. The CDR3 region is CASREVNQPQHF. Written as DNA, the CDR3 is TGTGCCAGCAGGGAGGTGAATCAGCCCCAGCATTTT.

The V call is TRBV7-9, the J call TRBJ1-3; D not certain. The CDR3 has 12 amino acids. Trimming took off 0 bases at V and 8 bases at J, with 5 bases between the two ends. The germline CDR1 and CDR2 sequences are SEHNR and FQNEAQ (reference sequence). The CDR3 sequence is CASSLADHTIYF. CDR3 nucleotide sequence: TGTGCCAGCAGCTTAGCAGATCACACCATATATTTT.

Regarding this clone: Within the sample, other DNA sequences also encode this same CDR3. The rearrangement links TRBV18 to TRBJ2-2; D is perhaps TRBD1 (6 bases). CDR1 KGHSH and CDR2 LQKENI come from the germline V gene. CDR3 length: 14 residues. V lost 3 bases to trimming and J lost 1 base, with 6 bases between them. DNA of the CDR3: TGTGCCAGCTCACCGGGACAGAACACCGGGGAGCTGTTTTTT. Its protein is CASSPGQNTGELFF.

This chain joins TRBV7-3 and TRBJ1-3, with D unclear. V was shortened by 7 bases and J by 11 bases, with 6 bases between the two germline ends. This CDR3 region has 9 residues. Germline CDR1 SGHTA, CDR2 FQGTGA. CDR3 DNA: TGTGCCAGCACGCAACCCATATATTTT. Its translation is CASTQPIYF.

The chain has TRBV7-9 and TRBJ1-4; maybe TRBD1 (6 bases). There are 17 residues in the CDR3. Trimming cost V 4 bases and J 0 bases, with 15 bases left between them. From germline, CDR1 is SEHNR and CDR2 FQNEAQ (reference sequence). The DNA for the CDR3 is TGTGCCAGCAGCTCGGCCAGGGGACGTTCAACTAATGAAAAACTGTTTTTT. This gives the protein CASSSARGRSTNEKLFF.

This rearrangement joins TRBV6-5 to TRBJ2-2; D remains unclear. Germline V CDR1 and CDR2: MNHEY, SVGAGI. CDR3 size: 14 residues. The ends were cut back, 11 bases at V and 0 bases at J, with 13 bases in the middle. The CDR3 reads CAGEQLSNTGELFF. For the CDR3, the DNA is TGTGCCGGAGAACAGCTTTCGAACACCGGGGAGCTGTTTTTT.

A single count supports this clone. The rearrangement joins TRBV5-1 to TRBJ2-2, with D possibly matching TRBD1 (6 bases). The ends were cut back, 4 bases at V and 0 bases at J, with 10 bases in the middle. Germline loops: CDR1 SGHRS, CDR2 YFSETQ. The CDR3 totals 15 residues. CDR3 residues: CASSHGTSNTGELFF. CDR3 sequence (DNA): TGCGCCAGCAGCCACGGGACATCGAACACCGGGGAGCTGTTTTTT.